This T cell receptor (beta chain) appears in the sequencing data of a study of T-cell reconstitution after alpha-beta-depleted transplantation in children. Whole-study findings and limits: The main origin of T-cell counts and diversity one year after transplant was newly produced T cells. After transplant, high TCRbeta diversity at day 60 in some patients arose from surviving recipient T cells and thymic progenitors. Expanded graft clones numbering several hundred reportedly gave rise to alpha-beta T cells about two months after transplant.

Preparation of the TCRbeta library involved a method that used unique molecular identifiers. Each CDR3 protein gets one entry after TCRdb re-called the PCR reads with MiXCR. The data contain a few hundred thousand distinct CDR3 sequences, over 25% of them singletons. Of note for this clonotype: Its specificity is not known.

This TCR derives from a boy in the first two years of life with Wiskott-Aldrich syndrome, due to receive a stem cell transplant. This specimen consisted of PBMCs, obtained before TCRalphabeta/CD19-depleted stem cell transplant.

CDR3 nucleotides: TGCAGTGCTAGCGCCCCAACCTACGAGCAGTACTTC. Protein sequence: CSASAPTYEQYF. The chain carries TRBV20-1 and TRBJ2-7; no clear D gene. Germline V gene lookup returns CDR1 DFQATT and CDR2 SNEGSKA (reference sequence). Trimming removed 3 bases from V and 2 bases from J, with 8 bases in between. The CDR3 has 12 amino acids.